The subject of this entry is one TCR beta chain. The V gene's germline CDR1 is SEHNR and CDR2 FQNEAQ (reference sequence). Trimming removed 5 bases from V and 15 bases from J, with 14 bases in between. The CDR3 sequence is 11 residues long. This sample stems from a study of cytomegalovirus exposure and HLA in healthy donors. The method was immunoSEQ multiplex PCR; TCRdb's version includes in-frame clones alone and lacks a portion of them. The sample carries under 250,000 clones, less than 90% recorded once. The chain has TRBV7-9 and TRBJ2-4; D gene ambiguous. The clonotype comes from a woman aged 18-30 years in good health and CMV-seronegative. The sequenced sample was PBMCs. The CDR3 sequence is CASSLGPITYF. In DNA, the CDR3 is TGTGCCAGCAGCCTTGGACCGATTACGTACTTC.